The clone carrying this T cell receptor (beta chain) was detected a few times. Its antigen remains unidentified. The data are from a study of early T cells in non-severe SARS-CoV-2 infection. The protocol attached unique molecular identifiers to individual cDNA molecules. TCRdb re-called the 5' RACE reads through MiXCR, storing one row per CDR3 protein. The data show some 60,000 distinct CDR3 sequences, 6% to 8.5% seen once. Germline V gives CDR1 SGHRS, CDR2 YFSETQ. This CDR3 is 15 amino acids long. The ends lost 6 bases at V and 5 bases at J; junction bases unmatched: 12. Study conclusions and caveats: In VDJdb matching, anti-spike CD8 responses were favored while private and CD4 specificities went missing.

Input material: whole blood. This sequence joins TRBV5-1 and TRBJ2-3; 7 positions match TRBD2. The origin of this receptor is an adult who was a healthcare worker with PCR-confirmed SARS-CoV-2 infection or an uninfected control (not recorded which). The CDR3 here is CASTIGREAIDTQYF. The CDR3 region has the DNA TGCGCCAGCACCATTGGTCGGGAGGCAATAGATACGCAGTATTTT.